Below are 24 T cell receptor beta chains sequenced from a single sample in a study of T-cell reconstitution after alpha-beta-depleted transplantation in children. The TCRbeta library incorporated unique molecular identifiers. From the PCR reads, TCRdb called clonotypes with MiXCR, one entry per CDR3 protein. The data hold 450,000 to 600,000 distinct CDR3 sequences, with 15% to 20% observed a single time. This material consisted of PBMCs from the stem cell graft donor, taken from the stem cell graft. These receptor sequences come from a human donor who donated a stem cell graft to a child with acute lymphoblastic leukemia.

There are a few counts of this clonotype. The chain carries TRBV7-6 and TRBJ1-4; the match to TRBD1 covers 8 bases. Germline V gives CDR1 SGHVS, CDR2 FNYEAQ. This CDR3 spans 16 amino acids. V lost 1 base to trimming and J lost 7 bases; unmatched junction nucleotides: 8. CDR3 nucleotide sequence: TGTGCCAGCAGCTTAGGATTGGTCCAGGGGGCTGAAAAACTGTTTTTT. It codes for CASSLGLVQGAEKLFF.

This clonotype occurred a few times. This sequence joins TRBV7-9 and TRBJ2-7; D is unresolved. V lost 4 bases to trimming and J lost 6 bases, with 13 bases between them. The CDR3 sequence is 13 residues long. Germline V gene sequence: CDR1 SEHNR, CDR2 FQNEAQ (reference sequence). The DNA of the CDR3 is TGTGCCAGCAGCTCTATAGTCCAAACCGAGCAGTACTTC. Its translation is CASSSIVQTEQYF. The full variable domain, its missing parts supplied by reference TRBV7-9 and TRBJ2-7, is DTGVSQNPRHKITKRGQNVTFRCDPISEHNRLYWYRQTLGQGPEFLTYFQNEAQLEKSRLLSDRFSAERPKGSFSTLEIQRTEQGDSAMYLCASSSIVQTEQYFGPGTRLTVT.

This clonotype was counted between two and nine times. The V call is TRBV5-1, the J call TRBJ2-5, with 8 bases identical to TRBD1. V lost 6 bases and J lost 5; bases outside the gene matches: 9. This CDR3 comprises 14 residues. Germline CDR1 is SGHRS and CDR2 is YFSETQ. CDR3 DNA sequence: TGCGCCAGCATGTCCAGGGGGCTGTCCGAGACCCAGTACTTC. It is translated as CASMSRGLSETQYF.

The chain uses TRBV18 and TRBJ1-1; TRBD1 matches at 8 bases. CDR3 length: 15 residues. V dropped 4 bases and J dropped 4; count of bases not matched to a gene: 8. Germline CDR1 is KGHSH and CDR2 is LQKENI. CDR3 sequence (DNA): TGTGCCAGCTCACAACGGACAGGGAAGGTCACTGAAGCTTTCTTT. Its translation is CASSQRTGKVTEAFF.

The rearrangement uses TRBV20-1 and TRBJ2-1, with D tentatively TRBD2 (5 bases). V lost 2 bases to trimming and J lost 9 bases, with 14 bases between them. Germline assignment: CDR1 DFQATT and CDR2 SNEGSKA (reference sequence). This CDR3 region has 13 residues. The CDR3 bases are TGCAGTGCTAGAAGGAGGACCGCCGGTGAGCAGTTCTTC. Its translation: CSARRRTAGEQFF.

This clonotype was seen only once. The chain is built from TRBV29-1 and TRBJ1-1; no definite D call. The CDR3 runs to 12 residues. Trimming cost V 3 bases and J 0 bases, with 5 bases left between them. In germline, CDR1 is SQVTM, CDR2 ANQGSEA. The CDR3 DNA reads as TGCAGCGTTGAGGGAGTGAACACTGAAGCTTTCTTT. Protein: CSVEGVNTEAFF.

This clonotype was seen once. The chain employs TRBV19 and TRBJ2-1; 9 nucleotides line up with TRBD2. This CDR3 is built from 16 residues. Per the germline V gene, CDR1 is LNHDA and CDR2 is SQIVND (reference sequence). With 5 bases clipped from V and 8 bases from J, the junction kept 13 bases outside the gene matches. CDR3 in amino acids: CASSLGVREGLDEQFF. Written as DNA, the CDR3 is TGTGCCAGTAGTCTGGGTGTGCGGGAGGGCCTCGATGAGCAGTTCTTC.

The rearrangement uses TRBV6-5 and TRBJ2-5; D call uncertain. The ends were cut back, 3 bases at V and 1 base at J, with 9 bases in the middle. Germline lookup yields CDR1 MNHEY and CDR2 SVGAGI. This CDR3 region has 14 residues. CDR3 sequence: CASSYAGPQETQYF. CDR3 DNA: TGTGCCAGCAGTTATGCCGGGCCCCAAGAGACCCAGTACTTC.

This chain connects TRBV7-9 to TRBJ2-1, with 9 bases fitting TRBD1. Germline CDR1 is SEHNR and CDR2 is FQNEAQ (reference sequence). The CDR3 contains 13 residues. Losses at the gene ends were 7 bases for V and 9 bases for J; bases not matched to a gene: 7. CDR3 nucleotides: TGTGCCAGCAATGGACAGGGGCGAGGTGAGCAGTTCTTC. This sequence encodes CASNGQGRGEQFF.

This clonotype appeared a few times. DNA for the CDR3: TGCAGTGCTAGACCTAAGAAACGAGGTCGAAATTCACCCCTCCACTTT. Its translation is CSARPKKRGRNSPLHF. V usage is TRBV20-1 and J usage is TRBJ1-6; no clear D gene. Trimming removed 2 bases at V and 7 bases at J, with 18 bases between. The CDR3 spans 16 residues. Per the germline V gene, CDR1 is DFQATT and CDR2 is SNEGSKA (reference sequence).

This clonotype showed up just a few times. The V and J genes are TRBV19 and TRBJ2-5; 13 bases align to TRBD2. The CDR3 runs 16 residues. J was trimmed by 9 bases and V by 10 bases; bases with no gene match: 17. Germline CDR1 is LNHDA and CDR2 is SQIVND (reference sequence). Written as DNA, the CDR3 is TGTGCCACCCAGGGACTAGCGGGACATTACAAGAGACCCCAGTACTTC. Protein product: CATQGLAGHYKRPQYF.

This chain links TRBV20-1 with TRBJ2-7; no firm D call. V shed 2 bases and J shed 0 bases, with 2 bases lying between them. The CDR3 is 11 amino acids. CDR1 DFQATT and CDR2 SNEGSKA come from the germline V gene (reference sequence). The CDR3 DNA sequence: TGCAGTGCTAGACTCTCCTACGAGCAGTACTTC. It yields the protein CSARLSYEQYF.

A note on this clonotype: Germline and junction disagree at one end, which may indicate a read error. The chain is built from TRBV3-1 and TRBJ2-1; a weak D match, TRBD2 (6 bases). CDR3 length equals 17 residues. In germline, CDR1 is LGHDT, CDR2 YNNKEL (reference sequence). The CDR3 DNA reads TGTGCCTGCAGCCGCAGACTAGATGAGGGGATATACAATGAGCAGTTCTTC. It specifies CACSRRLDEGIYNEQFF.

The V and J genes are TRBV5-1 and TRBJ1-2; tentatively, D is TRBD1 (6 bases). Germline V gene sequence: CDR1 SGHRS, CDR2 YFSETQ. Trimming left V 2 bases short and J 8 bases short, with 16 bases between. This CDR3 is 14 amino acids long. CDR3 in amino acids: CASSFQVGAGGYTF. CDR3 coding DNA: TGCGCCAGCAGCTTCCAGGTGGGGGCAGGCGGCTACACCTTC. Full variable domain (outside the CDR3, taken from reference TRBV5-1 and TRBJ1-2): KAGVTQTPRYLIKTRGQQVTLSCSPISGHRSVSWYQQTPGQGLQFLFEYFSETQRNKGNFPGRFSGRQFSNSRSEMNVSTLELGDSALYLCASSFQVGAGGYTFGSGTRLTVV.

The chain has TRBV7-9 and TRBJ1-1; 7 bases line up with TRBD1. The CDR3 runs to 17 residues. Germline CDR1 reads SEHNR; CDR2 reads FQNEAQ (reference sequence). Trimming at V came to 2 bases and at J to 0 bases, leaving 9 bases not matched to a gene. CDR3 bases: TGTGCCAGCAGCTTACGGGACAGCTTTCTACTGAACACTGAAGCTTTCTTT. Its protein product is CASSLRDSFLLNTEAFF.

This clonotype was seen repeatedly, ten times or more. The chain couples TRBV29-1 to TRBJ2-1, with 9 bases fitting TRBD2. CDR1 and CDR2 from the germline V gene are SQVTM and ANQGSEA. The CDR3 contains 13 residues. The ends lost 4 bases at V and 8 bases at J; junction bases unmatched: 6. The CDR3, as DNA: TGCAGCGTTGGGGTAGCGGGAGCTTATGAGCAGTTCTTC. It codes for CSVGVAGAYEQFF.

V gene TRBV20-1 combines with J gene TRBJ2-5, with 9 bases matching TRBD2. Germline assignment: CDR1 DFQATT and CDR2 SNEGSKA (reference sequence). The CDR3 has 15 residues. V gave up 6 bases and J gave up 4 bases; unmatched junction bases: 12. The CDR3, as DNA: TGCAGTGCCAGAAGGGGCCCTAGCGGGGCAGAGACCCAGTACTTC. This encodes CSARRGPSGAETQYF.

CDR3 region: CASSYSYPGDPSRTDTQYF. The CDR3 DNA reads as TGTGCCAGCAGTTACTCGTATCCGGGAGACCCCTCCCGCACAGATACGCAGTATTTT. The J gene is TRBJ2-3, the V gene TRBV6-5; D possibly corresponds to TRBD2 (6 bases). CDR3 length equals 19 residues. CDR1 and CDR2 (germline): MNHEY, SVGAGI. Deletions cut 0 bases from V and 1 base from J, with 20 bases between.

The chain carries TRBV27 and TRBJ1-5; possible D gene TRBD1, 6 bases. The germline V gene encodes CDR1 MNHEY and CDR2 SMNVEV (reference sequence). There are 16 residues in the CDR3. V was pared by 5 bases and J by 7 bases, with 21 bases between. CDR3 protein: CASSQQGPVYRQPQHF. In nucleotides, the CDR3 is TGTGCCAGCAGTCAACAGGGCCCCGTTTACAGGCAGCCCCAGCATTTT.

This chain uses TRBV12-3 or TRBV12-4 with TRBJ2-1, with TRBD1 as a possible D gene (6 bases). This CDR3 has 15 amino acids. V lost 1 base to trimming and J lost 5 bases, with 12 bases between them. CDR3 loop: CASSLDRELNNEQFF. The CDR3 region has the DNA TGTGCCAGCAGTTTAGACAGGGAGCTAAACAATGAGCAGTTCTTC.

The sample holds a few counts of this clonotype. The genes are TRBV29-1 and TRBJ2-2, with D perhaps assigned TRBD1 or TRBD2 (7 bases each). V was clipped by 7 bases and J by 5 bases, with 20 bases between them. CDR3 length equals 15 residues. In germline, CDR1 is SQVTM, CDR2 ANQGSEA. This CDR3 is CSGIFRGGTTGELFF. The CDR3 DNA is TGCAGCGGCATCTTCAGGGGGGGAACGACCGGGGAGCTGTTTTTT.

This chain uses TRBV14 with TRBJ2-6; a weak D match, TRBD2 (5 bases). With 4 bases removed from V and 2 bases from J, the gap between germline ends came to 15 bases. This CDR3 has 17 amino acids. Per the germline V gene, CDR1 is SGHDN and CDR2 is FVKESK. The CDR3 here is CASSRNLGGAGANVLTF. The CDR3 bases are TGTGCCAGCAGCCGTAACCTCGGAGGAGCTGGGGCCAACGTCCTGACTTTC.

The chain uses TRBV7-8 and TRBJ2-2, with a possible D match to TRBD2 (5 bases). CDR3 length: 17 amino acids. In germline, CDR1 is SGHVS, CDR2 FQNEAQ. The V end lost 4 bases, the J end lost 0 bases, and 15 bases lay between the germline ends. The CDR3 here is CASSSTPSGPNTGELFF. The CDR3 DNA sequence: TGTGCCAGCAGCTCTACTCCCAGCGGACCGAACACCGGGGAGCTGTTTTTT.

Only a few counts were recorded for this clonotype. The chain recombines TRBV18 with TRBJ2-7; D unclear. V dropped 3 bases and J dropped 4 bases, with 13 bases sitting between them. Per germline, CDR1 KGHSH and CDR2 LQKENI. The CDR3 extends over 14 amino acids. For the CDR3, the DNA is TGTGCCAGCTCACCCCAACCGGGTTCTTACGAGCAGTACTTC. Protein product: CASSPQPGSYEQYF.